Each of the 5 T cell receptor beta chains below was sequenced from the same sample in a study of cytomegalovirus exposure and HLA in healthy donors. The PCR made use of 60 Vbeta and 13 Jbeta primers. This table comes from immunoSEQ multiplex PCR, and its TCRdb copy is limited to in-frame clones, with some not included. This table lists about 96,000 clones. The specimen sequenced was PBMCs. The receptors were gathered from a woman in her twenties or thirties in good health and CMV-seronegative.

The rearrangement uses TRBV7-6 and TRBJ2-7, with 7 bases that match TRBD1. There are 17 residues in the CDR3. J lost 4 bases, V lost 5 bases, and 17 bases had no gene match. The germline V gene has CDR1 SGHVS and CDR2 FNYEAQ. CDR3 coding DNA: TGTGCCAGCAGCAAGGGGGCCAGGGAATGGAAAGGATACGAGCAGTACTTC. Its translation is CASSKGAREWKGYEQYF.

V gene TRBV9 combines with J gene TRBJ1-4, with a possible D match to TRBD1 (6 bases). This CDR3 is 14 amino acids long. In germline, CDR1 is SGDLS, CDR2 YYNGEE. V was clipped by 2 bases and J by 8 bases, with 13 bases between them. For the CDR3, the DNA is TGTGCCAGCAGCGTGAGTACAGGGCGAGAAAAACTGTTTTTT. Residues: CASSVSTGREKLFF.

This chain joins TRBV15 and TRBJ2-2, with 8 bases identical to TRBD1. V shed 4 bases and J 9 bases; nucleotides not matched to a gene: 4. The CDR3 length is 13 residues. Germline assignment: CDR1 LNHNV and CDR2 YYDKDF (reference sequence). The CDR3 is CATSINRGRELFF. The CDR3 nucleotides are TGTGCCACCAGCATAAACAGGGGGAGGGAGCTGTTTTTT. Filled out from reference TRBV15 and TRBJ2-2, the complete variable domain reads DAMVIQNPRYQVTQFGKPVTLSCSQTLNHNVMYWYQQKSSQAPKLLFHYYDKDFNNEADTPDNFQSRRPNTSFCFLDIRSPGLGDTAMYLCATSINRGRELFFGEGSRLTVL.

Comment on this clone: Germline and junction disagree at one end, which may indicate a read error. This chain connects TRBV28 to TRBJ1-6; D unresolved. This CDR3 is built from 16 residues. CDR1 and CDR2 (germline): MDHEN, SYDVKM. This chain's CDR3 is CASSLTLTSDNSPLHF. CDR3 DNA: TGTGCCAGCAGTTTAACACTAACCTCCGATAATTCACCCCTCCACTTT.

The chain uses TRBV11-2 and TRBJ2-5; 9 bases match TRBD2. The J segment lost 6 bases and the V segment lost 0 bases, leaving 8 bases of the junction unmatched. The CDR3 is 16 amino acids. The germline CDR1 and CDR2 sequences are SGHAT and FQNNGV. In DNA, the CDR3 is TGTGCCAGCAGCTTAGAGAATAGCGGGGGCCGTAAGACCCAGTACTTC. Its protein product is CASSLENSGGRKTQYF.